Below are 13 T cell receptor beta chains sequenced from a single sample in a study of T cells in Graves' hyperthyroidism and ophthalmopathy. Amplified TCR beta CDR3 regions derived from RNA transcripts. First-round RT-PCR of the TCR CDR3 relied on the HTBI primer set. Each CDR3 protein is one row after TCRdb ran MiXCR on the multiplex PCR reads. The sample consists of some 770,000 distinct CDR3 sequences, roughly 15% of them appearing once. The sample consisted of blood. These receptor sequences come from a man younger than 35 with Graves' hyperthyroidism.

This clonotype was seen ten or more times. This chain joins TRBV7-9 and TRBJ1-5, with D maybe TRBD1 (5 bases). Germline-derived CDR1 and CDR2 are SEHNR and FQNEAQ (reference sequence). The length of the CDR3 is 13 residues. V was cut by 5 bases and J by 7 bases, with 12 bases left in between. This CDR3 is CASSMDGGQPQHF. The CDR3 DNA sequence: TGTGCCAGCAGCATGGATGGGGGGCAGCCCCAGCATTTT.

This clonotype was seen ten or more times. This chain's CDR3 is CASSRTSGTHNEQFF. The CDR3 DNA reads as TGTGCCAGCAGCAGGACTAGCGGGACCCACAATGAGCAGTTCTTC. The J gene is TRBJ2-1, the V gene TRBV7-2; TRBD2 agrees at 12 bases. CDR1 SGHTA and CDR2 FQGNSA come from the germline V gene. The J segment lost 5 bases and the V segment lost 5 bases, leaving 4 bases of the junction unmatched. The CDR3 totals 15 residues.

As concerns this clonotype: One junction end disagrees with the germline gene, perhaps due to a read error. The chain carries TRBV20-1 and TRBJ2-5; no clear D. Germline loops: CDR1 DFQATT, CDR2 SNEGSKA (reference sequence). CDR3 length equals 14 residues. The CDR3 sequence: CSARDGGLQETQCF. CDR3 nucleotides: TGCAGTGCTAGAGATGGTGGGCTCCAAGAGACCCAGTGCTTC.

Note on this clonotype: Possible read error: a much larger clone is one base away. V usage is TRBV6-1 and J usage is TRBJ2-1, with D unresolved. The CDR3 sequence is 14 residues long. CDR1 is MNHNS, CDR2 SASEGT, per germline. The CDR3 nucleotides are TGTACCAGCTCCCCTTCCGCATATCGGAATGAGCAGTTCTTC. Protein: CTSSPSAYRNEQFF.

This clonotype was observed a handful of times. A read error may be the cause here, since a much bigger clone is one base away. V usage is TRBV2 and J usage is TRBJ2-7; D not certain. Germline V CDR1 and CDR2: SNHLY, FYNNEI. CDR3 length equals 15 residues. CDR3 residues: CASTEGLGKSYERYF. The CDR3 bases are TGTGCCAGCACCGAAGGATTGGGGAAATCCTACGAGCGGTACTTC.

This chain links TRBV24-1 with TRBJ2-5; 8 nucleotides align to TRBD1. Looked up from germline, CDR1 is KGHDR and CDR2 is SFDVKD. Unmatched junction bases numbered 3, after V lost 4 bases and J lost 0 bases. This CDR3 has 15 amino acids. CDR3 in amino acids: CATSERRGHQETQYF. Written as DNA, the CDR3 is TGTGCCACCAGTGAGCGCAGGGGGCACCAAGAGACCCAGTACTTC.

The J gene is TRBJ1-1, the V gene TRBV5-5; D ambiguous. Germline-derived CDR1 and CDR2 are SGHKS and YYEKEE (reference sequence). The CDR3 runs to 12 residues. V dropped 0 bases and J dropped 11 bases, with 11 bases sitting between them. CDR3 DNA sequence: TGTGCCAGCAGCTTGGACCCTGGTAGGGCTTTCTTT. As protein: CASSLDPGRAFF.

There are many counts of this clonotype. The CDR3 region has the DNA TGCAGTGCCAGCCCGCCGGCAACGGGGGCCAACGTCCTGACTTTC. Residues: CSASPPATGANVLTF. The chain carries TRBV20-1 and TRBJ2-6; no reliable D call. The CDR3 is 15 amino acids. Germline CDR1 and CDR2: DFQATT and SNEGSKA (reference sequence). V lost 6 bases, J lost 4 bases, and 16 bases lay in between.

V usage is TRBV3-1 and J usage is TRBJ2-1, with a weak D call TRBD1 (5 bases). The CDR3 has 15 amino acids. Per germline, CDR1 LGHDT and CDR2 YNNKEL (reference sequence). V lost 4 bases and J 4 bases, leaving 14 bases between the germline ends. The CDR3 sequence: CASSRNLRGYNEQFF. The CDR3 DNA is TGTGCCAGCAGCCGAAACCTTAGGGGTTACAATGAGCAGTTCTTC.

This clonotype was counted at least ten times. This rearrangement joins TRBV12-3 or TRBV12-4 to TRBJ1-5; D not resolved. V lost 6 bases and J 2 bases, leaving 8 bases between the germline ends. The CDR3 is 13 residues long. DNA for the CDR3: TGTGCCAGCAGACGACGAGGCAATCAGCCCCAGCATTTT. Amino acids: CASRRRGNQPQHF.

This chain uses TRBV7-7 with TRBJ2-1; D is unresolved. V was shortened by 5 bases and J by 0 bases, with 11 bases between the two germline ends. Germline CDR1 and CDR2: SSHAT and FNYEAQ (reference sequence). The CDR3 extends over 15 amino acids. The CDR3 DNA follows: TGTGCCAGCAGCACCGGAGTTAGCTCCTACAATGAGCAGTTCTTC. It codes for CASSTGVSSYNEQFF.

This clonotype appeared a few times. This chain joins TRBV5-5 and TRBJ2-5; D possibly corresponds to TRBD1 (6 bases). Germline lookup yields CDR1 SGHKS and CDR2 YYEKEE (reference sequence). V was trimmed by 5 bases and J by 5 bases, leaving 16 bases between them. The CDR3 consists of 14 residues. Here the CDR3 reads CASSFRTVFETQYF. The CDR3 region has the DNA TGTGCCAGCAGTTTTCGGACAGTCTTCGAGACCCAGTACTTC.

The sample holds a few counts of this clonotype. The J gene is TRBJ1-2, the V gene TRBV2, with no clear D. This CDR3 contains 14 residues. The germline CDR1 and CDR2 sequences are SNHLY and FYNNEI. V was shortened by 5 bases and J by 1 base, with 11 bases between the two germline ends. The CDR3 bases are TGTGCCAGCAGTTCCAATGGGCTTAACTATGGCTACACCTTC. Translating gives CASSSNGLNYGYTF.